Here is one T cell receptor beta chain with its context. It may be a read error: a sequence one base away is much more abundant. The data stem from a study of T-cell memory formation after mild COVID-19. The V gene's germline CDR1 is SGHRS and CDR2 YFSETQ. This CDR3 comprises 13 residues. TCRdb itself ran the 5' RACE reads through MiXCR, one entry per CDR3 protein. The top ten clones hold 9% to 15% of a sample with under 550,000 distinct CDR3 sequences, around a sixth of them seen once. The material sequenced was PBMCs or a T cell subset sorted from them (not recorded which). The receptor comes from an adult woman who had mild COVID-19 (a few samples of this study predate the infection). Cell type and time point are not known. The chain carries TRBV5-1 and TRBJ2-2; D perhaps matches TRBD2 (5 bases). As DNA, the CDR3 is TGCGCCAGCAGTGAGGGAAACACCGAGGAGCTGTTTTTT. Translation gives CASSEGNTEELFF.